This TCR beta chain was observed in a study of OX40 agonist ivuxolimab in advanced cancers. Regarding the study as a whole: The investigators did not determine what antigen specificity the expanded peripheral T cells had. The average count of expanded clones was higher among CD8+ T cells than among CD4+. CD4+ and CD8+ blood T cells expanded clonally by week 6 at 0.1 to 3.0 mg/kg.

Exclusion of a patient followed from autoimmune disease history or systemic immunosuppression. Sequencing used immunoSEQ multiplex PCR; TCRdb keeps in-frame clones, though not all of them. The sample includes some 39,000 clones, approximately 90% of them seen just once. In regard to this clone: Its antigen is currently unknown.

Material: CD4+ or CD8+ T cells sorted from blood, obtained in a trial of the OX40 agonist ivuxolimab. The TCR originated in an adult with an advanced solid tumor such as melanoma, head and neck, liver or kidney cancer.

CDR3 coding DNA: TGTGCCAGCAGTCCGACAGGGGATAATCAGCCCCAGCATTTT. It encodes CASSPTGDNQPQHF. The genes are TRBV6-4 and TRBJ1-5; the match to TRBD1 covers 8 bases. J gave up 4 bases and V 5 bases, and 4 bases lay outside the gene matches. The germline CDR1 and CDR2 sequences are MRHNA and SNTAGT. This CDR3 contains 14 residues.